This TCR beta chain was sequenced for a study of control samples from healthy donors and cancer patients. There are 14 residues in the CDR3. V was cut by 1 base and J by 4 bases, with 11 bases left in between. Germline CDR1 and CDR2: ENHRY and SYGVKD. The method was immunoSEQ multiplex PCR; TCRdb's version includes in-frame clones alone and lacks a portion of them. The profile shows 120,000 or so clones, 80% to 95% of them singletons. V and J are TRBV10-3 and TRBJ2-7, with D maybe TRBD2 (5 bases). The specimen was PBMCs. The sequence was collected from a man older than 75 with head and neck cancer. Written as DNA, the CDR3 is TGTGCCATCAGTGAGTTGGGAGTCGGTTACGAGCAGTACTTC. Translating gives CAISELGVGYEQYF.